This TCR beta chain was recorded in a study of tumor-infiltrating lymphocytes in primary liver carcinoma. Unsorted bulk tissue of roughly 20-34 mg yielded co-extracted RNA and DNA. This CDR3 has 13 amino acids. Trimming took 0 bases from V and 11 from J, leaving 13 bases between them. The germline V gene has CDR1 SEHNR and CDR2 FQNEAQ (reference sequence). Whole-study findings and limits: Relative to blood, tumors carried a significantly larger fraction of the repertoire in their top 250 clones (p = 0.039).

Researchers generated TCR beta cDNA from about 450 ng of total RNA, relying on a constant-region primer. It was through three nested multiplex PCR rounds of slightly modified ARM-PCR that TCR beta libraries arose. It was with TRBV1-TRBV30 forward primers and a C-beta reverse primer that the first two PCR rounds were run, at roughly 11 cycles each. TCRdb reanalysed the multiplex PCR reads using MiXCR and keeps one entry per CDR3 protein. The table shows 84,000 or so distinct CDR3 sequences, with around 70% occurring only once. As concerns this clonotype: Its specificity is not known. The conserved final phenylalanine or tryptophan is absent from the CDR3, which likely points to a read error.

This TCR was recovered from a man aged 40-49 years with primary liver carcinoma and hepatitis B virus infection. V usage is TRBV7-9 and J usage is TRBJ1-1, with D unclear. Input material: liver tumor tissue from sampling region 1. Subset of the sample: tumor region T1, superior pole. The CDR3 loop reads CASSLARDSVAFL. CDR3 sequence (DNA): TGTGCCAGCAGCTTAGCGCGTGATAGTGTGGCTTTCCTT.